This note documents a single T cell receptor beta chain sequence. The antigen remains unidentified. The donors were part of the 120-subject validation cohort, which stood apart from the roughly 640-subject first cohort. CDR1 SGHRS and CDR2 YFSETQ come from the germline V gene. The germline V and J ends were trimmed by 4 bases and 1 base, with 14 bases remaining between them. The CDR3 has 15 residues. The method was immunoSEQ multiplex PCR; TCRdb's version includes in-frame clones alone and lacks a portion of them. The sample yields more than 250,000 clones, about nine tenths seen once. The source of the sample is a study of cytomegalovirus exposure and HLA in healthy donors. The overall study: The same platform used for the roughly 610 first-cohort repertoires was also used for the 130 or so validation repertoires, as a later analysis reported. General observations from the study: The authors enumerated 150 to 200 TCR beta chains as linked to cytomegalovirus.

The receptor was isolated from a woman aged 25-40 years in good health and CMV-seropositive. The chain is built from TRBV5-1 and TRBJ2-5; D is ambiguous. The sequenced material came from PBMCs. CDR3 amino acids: CASSLPLPSQETQYF. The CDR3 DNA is TGCGCCAGCAGCCTACCACTCCCCAGCCAAGAGACCCAGTACTTC. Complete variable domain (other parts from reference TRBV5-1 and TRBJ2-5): KAGVTQTPRYLIKTRGQQVTLSCSPISGHRSVSWYQQTPGQGLQFLFEYFSETQRNKGNFPGRFSGRQFSNSRSEMNVSTLELGDSALYLCASSLPLPSQETQYFGPGTRLLVL.